The clone carrying this TCR beta chain was detected only once. In the authors' methods: From reference gene primer amplification, estimates of nucleated cell counts were derived. Measured with immunoSEQ multiplex PCR; TCRdb has only the in-frame clones, and not every one. V, J and clone size were drawn from that table, and D and trimming were deduced from the DNA. The sample carries over 200,000 clones, about 87% recorded once. This sample is drawn from a study of blood T cell repertoires in COVID-19. Patients in Seattle were enrolled during active infection, then followed longitudinally. Looked up from germline, CDR1 is MDHEN and CDR2 is SYDVKM. V lost 4 bases and J lost 3; bases outside the gene matches: 7. This CDR3 region has 17 residues.

Sequencing used peripheral blood. The sequence was collected from a man aged 25 to 40 with COVID-19, enrolled during active disease. V is TRBV28 and J is TRBJ2-2; 11 bases agree with TRBD1. CDR3 sequence: CASSSRDRGLDTGELFF. The CDR3 DNA follows: TGTGCCAGCAGTTCCCGGGACAGGGGGTTGGACACCGGGGAGCTGTTTTTT.